This paragraph covers one TCR beta chain sequence. The data originate from a study of control samples from healthy donors and cancer patients. TCRdb's table, derived via immunoSEQ multiplex PCR, lists solely in-frame clones and lacks some. The sample has some 190,000 clones; around 90% are singletons. The length of the CDR3 is 14 residues. Germline-derived CDR1 and CDR2 are LGHDT and YNNKEL (reference sequence). V was clipped by 6 bases and J by 2 bases, with 14 bases between them. The TCR originated in a man younger than 45 in good health. The V and J genes are TRBV3-1 (or the pseudogene TRBV3-2) and TRBJ2-7; D is unresolved. Specimen: blood. The CDR3 DNA follows: TGTGCCAGCAGTCGATCGATCGGAGCCTACGAGCAGTACTTC. Protein sequence: CASSRSIGAYEQYF.